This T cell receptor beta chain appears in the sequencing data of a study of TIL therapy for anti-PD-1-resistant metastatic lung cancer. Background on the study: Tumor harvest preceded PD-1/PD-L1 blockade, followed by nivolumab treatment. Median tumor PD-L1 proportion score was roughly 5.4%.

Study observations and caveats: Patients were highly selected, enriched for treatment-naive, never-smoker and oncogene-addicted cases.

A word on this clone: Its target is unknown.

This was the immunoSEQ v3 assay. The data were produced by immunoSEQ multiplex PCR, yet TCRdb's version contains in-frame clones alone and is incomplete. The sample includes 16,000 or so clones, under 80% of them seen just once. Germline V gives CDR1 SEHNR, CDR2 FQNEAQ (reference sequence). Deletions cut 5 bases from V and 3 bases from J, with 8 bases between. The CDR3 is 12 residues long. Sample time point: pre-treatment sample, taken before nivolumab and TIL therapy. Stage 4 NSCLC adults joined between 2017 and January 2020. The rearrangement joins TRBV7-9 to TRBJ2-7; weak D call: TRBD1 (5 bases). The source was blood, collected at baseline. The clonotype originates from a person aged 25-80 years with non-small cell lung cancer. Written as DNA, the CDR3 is TGTGCCAGCAGCCAGGGTTACTACGAGCAGTACTTC. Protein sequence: CASSQGYYEQYF.